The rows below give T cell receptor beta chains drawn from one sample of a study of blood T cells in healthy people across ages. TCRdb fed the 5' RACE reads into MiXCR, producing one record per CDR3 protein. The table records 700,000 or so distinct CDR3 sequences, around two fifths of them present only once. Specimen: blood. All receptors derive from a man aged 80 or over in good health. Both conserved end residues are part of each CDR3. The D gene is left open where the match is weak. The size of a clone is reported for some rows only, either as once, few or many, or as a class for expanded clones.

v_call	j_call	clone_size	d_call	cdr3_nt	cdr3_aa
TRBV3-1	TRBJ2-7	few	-	TGTGCCAGCAGCCAAGAGGCGCGAACAGGGGGGGACGAGCAGTACTTC	CASSQEARTGGDEQYF
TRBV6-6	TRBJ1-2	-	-	TGTGCCAGCAGTTACCCCAGGGCAGATTATGGCTACACCTTC	CASSYPRADYGYTF
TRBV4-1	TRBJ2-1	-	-	TGCGCCAGCAGCCAAGTAGTTAGGGCAGAGCAGTTCTTC	CASSQVVRAEQFF
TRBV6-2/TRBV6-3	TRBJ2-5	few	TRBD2	TGTGCCAGCGGCCCTAGCGGGGGGGCCTCAGAGACCCAGTACTTC	CASGPSGGASETQYF
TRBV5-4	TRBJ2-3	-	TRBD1	TGTGCCAGCAGCTTGGGGGGACAGGGATCGGATACGCAGTATTTT	CASSLGGQGSDTQYF
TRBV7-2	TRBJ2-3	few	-	TGTGCCAGCAGCCTCCGAGTGTCGCAGTATTTT	CASSLRVSQYF
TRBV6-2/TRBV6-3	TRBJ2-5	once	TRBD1	TGTGCCAGCAGTCAGACCGGGACAGGCCTCATCGGGACCCAGTACTTC	CASSQTGTGLIGTQYF
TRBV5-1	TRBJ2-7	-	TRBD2	TGCGCCAGCGGCCCAACAGGCGGGGGAGCCTACGAGCAGTACTTC	CASGPTGGGAYEQYF
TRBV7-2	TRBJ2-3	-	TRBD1	TGTGCCAGCAGCTTCCGCAGGGGGCGGACAGATACGCAGTATTTT	CASSFRRGRTDTQYF
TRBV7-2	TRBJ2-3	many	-	TGTGCCAGCAGACTCCGAGCGCGACTTAGCACAGATACGCAGTATTTT	CASRLRARLSTDTQYF
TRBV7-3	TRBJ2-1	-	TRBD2	TGTGCCAGCAGCTTGGCTTTAGCGGGGGTAAACTACAATGAGCAGTTCTTC	CASSLALAGVNYNEQFF
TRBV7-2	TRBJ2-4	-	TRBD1	TGTGTCAGCAGCGGCAGGGGGCCGAAAAACATTCAGTACTTC	CVSSGRGPKNIQYF
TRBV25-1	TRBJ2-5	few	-	TGTGCCAGCAGACGGACTGAGGAGACGGAGACCCAGTACTTC	CASRRTEETETQYF
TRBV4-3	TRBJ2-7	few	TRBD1	TGCGCCAGCAGCCAAGATTTCCACAGGGGCGACGAGCAGTACTTC	CASSQDFHRGDEQYF
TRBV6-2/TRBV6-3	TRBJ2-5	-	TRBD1	TGTGCCAGCAGTTATGGGACAGGGTTATCGACCCAGTACTTC	CASSYGTGLSTQYF
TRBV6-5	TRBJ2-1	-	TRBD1	TGTGCCAGCAGTTACGCGAGACAGGGAGCCAATGAGCAGTTCTTC	CASSYARQGANEQFF
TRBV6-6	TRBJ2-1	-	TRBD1	TGTGCCAGCAGTTACTCGACAGGGCAGGGCTACAATGAGCAGTTCTTC	CASSYSTGQGYNEQFF
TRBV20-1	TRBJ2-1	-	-	TGCAGTGCGGGGGAGGCGGGACTCTACAATGAGCAGTTCTTC	CSAGEAGLYNEQFF
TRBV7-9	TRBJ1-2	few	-	TGTGCCAGCAGCTCGTCTCAAAACCTCTATGGCTACACCTTC	CASSSSQNLYGYTF
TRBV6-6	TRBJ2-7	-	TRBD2	TGTGCCAGCAGTAACCCGGGACTAGATCCCTACGAGCAGTACTTC	CASSNPGLDPYEQYF
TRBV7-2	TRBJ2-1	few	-	TGTGCCAGCAGCTCCCCGGACGGAGGGCGGATCCTTTACAATGAGCAGTTCTTC	CASSSPDGGRILYNEQFF
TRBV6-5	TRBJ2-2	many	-	TGTGCCAGCAGTATCCGACACCGCGGGACCGGGGAGCTGTTTTTT	CASSIRHRGTGELFF
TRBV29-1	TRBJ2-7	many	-	TGCAGCGCTACGTCCGAAGGGGGCTACGAGCAGTACTTC	CSATSEGGYEQYF
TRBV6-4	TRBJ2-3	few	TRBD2	TGTGCCAGCAGCGCCCCCGGGACTAGCGGAACGCAGTATTTT	CASSAPGTSGTQYF
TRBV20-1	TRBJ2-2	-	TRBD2	TGCGGTGCTAGACTAGCCCTGGAGCTGTTTTTT	CGARLALELFF
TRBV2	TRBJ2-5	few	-	TGTGCCAGCAGTGAGAGGGACCGGAAGTACCAAGAGACCCAGTACTTC	CASSERDRKYQETQYF
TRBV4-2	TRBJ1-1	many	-	TGTGCCAGCAGCCAGACCGACAGGCCCAACACTGAAGCTTTCTTT	CASSQTDRPNTEAFF
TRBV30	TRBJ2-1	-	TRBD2	TGTGCCTGGAGGTGGACCGGGAGGGGGTACAATGAGCAGTTCTTC	CAWRWTGRGYNEQFF
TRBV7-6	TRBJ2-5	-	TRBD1	TGTGCCAGCAGCTTAAACAGGGGCAGGGCAGAGACCCAGTACTTC	CASSLNRGRAETQYF
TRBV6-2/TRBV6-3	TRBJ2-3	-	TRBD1	TGTGCCAGCAGTTTACAGACAGGGAGTACAGATACGCAGTATTTT	CASSLQTGSTDTQYF
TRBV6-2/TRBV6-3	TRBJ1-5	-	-	TGTGCCGGCAGCGATTTTTATAGCAATCAGCCCCAGCATTTT	CAGSDFYSNQPQHF
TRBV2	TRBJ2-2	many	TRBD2	TGTGCCAGCAGTGAAAGGCCTAGCGGGAGTGGCGGGGAGCTGTTTTTT	CASSERPSGSGGELFF
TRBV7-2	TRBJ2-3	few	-	TGTGCCAGCAGCTTAGAACTGGGGGCTTCCACAGATACGCAGTATTTT	CASSLELGASTDTQYF
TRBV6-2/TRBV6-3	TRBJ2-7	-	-	TGTGCCAGCAGAGGGAGCAGAGGTACCGAGCAGTACTTC	CASRGSRGTEQYF
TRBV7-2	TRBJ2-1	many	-	TGTGCCAGCAGCCGATCGGGAGCCCCAGGACGGTACAATGAGCAGTTCTTC	CASSRSGAPGRYNEQFF
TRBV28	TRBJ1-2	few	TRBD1	TGTGCCAGCAGTTTAAGTGGGACAGGGGGTTTGGATGGCTACACCTTC	CASSLSGTGGLDGYTF
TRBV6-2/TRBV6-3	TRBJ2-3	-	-	TGTGCCAGCAGTTACCCCGAGATTACGCAGTATTTT	CASSYPEITQYF
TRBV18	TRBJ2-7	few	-	TGTGCCAGCTCACCACCCAGCGGGTCCCCCTACGAGCAGTACTTC	CASSPPSGSPYEQYF
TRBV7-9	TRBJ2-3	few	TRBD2	TGTGCCAGCAGTCGGACTAGCGGGAGGGCCGCAGATACGCAGTATTTT	CASSRTSGRAADTQYF
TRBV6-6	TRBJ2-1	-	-	TGTGCCAGCACCCAACCCTCCGAGGGGACCCAGTTCTTC	CASTQPSEGTQFF
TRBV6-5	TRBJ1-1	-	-	TGTGCCAGCAGTTACCTGACAGGTTACACTGAAGCTTTCTTT	CASSYLTGYTEAFF
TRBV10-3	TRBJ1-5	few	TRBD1	TGTGCCATCAGTGAAGGGACAGGGGGCTCCAATCAGCCCCAGCATTTT	CAISEGTGGSNQPQHF